The following is a T cell receptor beta chain sequence with its context. Antigen specificity is unknown. Each CDR3 protein is one row after TCRdb ran MiXCR on the 5' RACE reads. The table shows approximately 150,000 distinct CDR3 sequences, with about a fifth occurring only once. This specimen comes from a study of T-cell memory formation after mild COVID-19. For the study at large: The study found TCR clusters largely donor specific. Regarding the study as a whole: Pre-infection memory showed some responding clones, and this suggested that cross-reactive memory joined. From day 15 to 85, contracting clones were balanced between CD4 and CD8, whereas later expanders leaned toward CD4+. CD4+ contracting clones were found mainly in CM and EM, and CD8+ ones in EMRA.

CDR1 is SEHNR, CDR2 FQNEAQ, per germline (reference sequence). The V end lost 1 base, the J end lost 1 base, and 8 bases lay between the germline ends. This CDR3 has 15 amino acids. Sequenced: PBMCs or a T cell subset sorted from them (not recorded which). This TCR was sampled from an adult woman who had mild COVID-19 (a few samples of this study predate the infection). Cell type and time point are not known. V usage is TRBV7-9 and J usage is TRBJ2-1; D is uncertain. The CDR3 loop is CASSLGSWSYNEQFF. DNA for the CDR3: TGTGCCAGCAGCTTAGGTAGTTGGTCCTACAATGAGCAGTTCTTC.